Listed here are 8 T cell receptor beta chains from one sample, sequenced in a study of cytomegalovirus exposure and HLA in healthy donors. This table comes from immunoSEQ multiplex PCR, and its TCRdb copy is limited to in-frame clones, with some not included. The sample lists fewer than 300,000 clones, 88% occurring once. Sample: PBMCs. These receptors all come from a woman aged 18-29 years in good health and CMV-seronegative.

J is TRBJ2-7 and V is TRBV6-6, with TRBD2 matching over 10 bases. The V gene's germline CDR1 is MNHNY and CDR2 SVGAGI (reference sequence). The V and J ends lost 3 bases and 3 bases, in that order; junction bases with no gene match: 5. This CDR3 region has 15 residues. The CDR3 sequence is CASSYSASGSYEQYF. CDR3 nucleotides: TGTGCCAGCAGTTATTCGGCTAGCGGGAGCTACGAGCAGTACTTC.

The count of this clone is one. The chain recombines TRBV11-1 with TRBJ2-7; TRBD1 matches 10 bases. Losses at the gene ends were 3 bases for V and 2 bases for J; bases not matched to a gene: 1. There are 14 residues in the CDR3. Germline V gene sequence: CDR1 SGHAT, CDR2 FQDESV (reference sequence). The DNA for the CDR3 is TGTGCCAGCAGCTTGGACAGGGGGACCTACGAGCAGTACTTC. As protein: CASSLDRGTYEQYF.

The count of this clone is one. The gene calls are TRBV12-2 and TRBJ2-1; the table's TRBD2 call for D was not verified on the DNA. TRBV12-2 is an annotated pseudogene. The length of the CDR3 is 22 residues. The CDR3 sequence is CASRLIWEGTSGPTVLHNEQFF. In nucleotides, the CDR3 is TGTGCAAGTCGCTTAATTTGGGAGGGGACTAGCGGACCAACGGTTCTCCACAATGAGCAGTTCTTC.

The chain carries TRBV27 and TRBJ1-2; 9 bases line up with TRBD1. V lost 6 bases and J lost 7; bases outside the gene matches: 12. CDR1 and CDR2 from the germline V gene are MNHEY and SMNVEV (reference sequence). The CDR3 is 15 residues long. DNA of the CDR3: TGTGCCAGCAGCCAAACAGGGGGCCAGGCACGTGGCTACACCTTC. Amino acid sequence: CASSQTGGQARGYTF.

The CDR3 reads CASSLGQGAGEQYF. CDR3 nucleotide sequence: TGTGCCAGCAGCTTGGGACAGGGGGCGGGCGAGCAGTACTTC. This rearrangement joins TRBV6-5 to TRBJ2-7; 12 nucleotides agree with TRBD1. CDR1 and CDR2 from the germline V gene are MNHEY and SVGAGI. The trim removed 6 bases at V and 6 bases at J, leaving 6 bases unmatched. This CDR3 comprises 14 residues.

This clone was detected only a few times. The chain combines TRBV5-1 with TRBJ2-7; weak D call: TRBD1 (6 bases). Germline V gene data show CDR1 as SGHRS and CDR2 as YFSETQ. V lost 0 bases to trimming and J lost 6 bases, with 19 bases between them. CDR3 length equals 16 residues. For the CDR3, the DNA is TGCGCCAGCAGCTTGGTGGAGGACAGTCGGGTGGGCGAGCAGTACTTC. It encodes CASSLVEDSRVGEQYF.

The rearrangement links TRBV9 to TRBJ2-2; D may be TRBD2 (5 bases). V lost 4 bases to trimming and J lost 1 base, with 14 bases between them. Germline V gene sequence: CDR1 SGDLS, CDR2 YYNGEE. The CDR3 runs 16 residues. CDR3 nucleotides: TGTGCCAGCAGCTCCAGACCGGGATTGAACACCGGGGAGCTGTTTTTT. This translates into CASSSRPGLNTGELFF.

The V gene is TRBV19, the J gene TRBJ2-5; weak D call: TRBD1 (7 bases). The CDR3 loop spans 13 amino acids. Germline-derived CDR1 and CDR2 are LNHDA and SQIVND (reference sequence). Deletions cut 6 bases from V and 5 bases from J, with 13 bases between. The CDR3: CASRQTGRETQYF. DNA for the CDR3: TGTGCCAGTAGACAGACAGGGAGGGAGACCCAGTACTTC.